This T cell receptor beta chain is from a study of PD-1 blockade in classical Hodgkin lymphoma. Study overall: Nivolumab was given intravenously to patients at 3 mg/kg every 2 weeks. Study results and limitations: Baseline diversity was lower in partial responders and progressors than complete responders.

Relapses following autologous stem cell transplantation were seen in all patients, with brentuximab vedotin exposure varying. The CDR3 contains 12 residues. Trimming at V came to 5 bases and at J to 7 bases, leaving 5 bases not matched to a gene. Germline-derived CDR1 and CDR2 are LGHNA and YNFKEQ. Concerning this clone: The antigen is unknown.

Sequencing was performed with immunoSEQ multiplex PCR; in TCRdb, only in-frame clones are kept and a portion is missing. The table records 40,000 to 50,000 clones, more than 85% of them present only once. The source is a human donor with classical Hodgkin lymphoma. Sequenced here: peripheral blood mononuclear cells (PBMCs), sampled before the second cycle of nivolumab. The chain couples TRBV4-2 to TRBJ2-7; 7 nucleotides align to TRBD2. The CDR3 loop reads CASSLGGWEQYF. The CDR3 coding sequence is TGTGCCAGCAGCTTGGGGGGGTGGGAGCAGTACTTC.